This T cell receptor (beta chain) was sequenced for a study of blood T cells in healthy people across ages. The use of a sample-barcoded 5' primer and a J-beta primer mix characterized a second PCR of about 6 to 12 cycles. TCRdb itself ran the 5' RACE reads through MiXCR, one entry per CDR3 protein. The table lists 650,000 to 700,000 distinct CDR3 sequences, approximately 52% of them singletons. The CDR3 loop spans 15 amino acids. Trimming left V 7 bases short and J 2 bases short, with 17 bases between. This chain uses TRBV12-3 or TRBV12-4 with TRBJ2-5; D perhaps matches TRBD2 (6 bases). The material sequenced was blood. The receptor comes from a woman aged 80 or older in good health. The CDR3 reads CASILSGLLQETQYF. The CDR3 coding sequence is TGTGCCAGCATTCTCTCCGGACTACTTCAAGAGACCCAGTACTTC.